The clone carrying this T cell receptor beta chain was observed a handful of times. Its specificity is not known. CDR1 is SGHTA and CDR2 is FQGNSA in the germline V gene. Trimming cost V 4 bases and J 0 bases; bases outside gene matches: 8. This CDR3 is 16 amino acids long. Then a second PCR, running about 6 to 12 cycles, was carried out with a sample-barcoded 5' primer and a J-beta primer mix. One entry per CDR3 protein, called by TCRdb with MiXCR from the 5' RACE reads. The sample records under 2 million distinct CDR3 sequences, about 31% being singletons. The data stem from a study of blood T cells in healthy people across ages. Study-wide findings and caveats: Donor CMV status was unknown, possibly confounding expanded clonotype changes.

Material for sequencing was blood. The chain combines TRBV7-2 with TRBJ2-7; TRBD1 agrees at 8 bases. The sequence was obtained from a young woman in good health. DNA of the CDR3: TGTGCCAGCAGCTCATATGGACAGGGAAGCTCCTACGAGCAGTACTTC. This encodes CASSSYGQGSSYEQYF.